The 19 T cell receptor beta chains below were found in one sample sequenced in a study of blood T cell repertoires in COVID-19. Some clones are missing from TCRdb's copy, which holds only in-frame ones; the method was immunoSEQ multiplex PCR. This sample has under 350,000 clones, with approximately 90% found just once. Sequencing was performed on peripheral blood. These receptors all stem from a woman in her 30s with COVID-19, enrolled during active disease.

J is TRBJ1-4 and V is TRBV6-5; weak D call: TRBD1 (5 bases). CDR3 length equals 13 residues. Per germline, CDR1 MNHEY and CDR2 SVGAGI. V was clipped by 6 bases and J by 6 bases, with 11 bases between them. The CDR3 DNA follows: TGTGCCAGCAGAGGGGTAGCGGATGAAAAACTGTTTTTT. This gives the protein CASRGVADEKLFF.

V gene TRBV20-1 combines with J gene TRBJ1-5, with D hard to call. The germline V gene encodes CDR1 DFQATT and CDR2 SNEGSKA (reference sequence). The CDR3 is made up of 12 amino acids. V dropped 3 bases and J dropped 4 bases, with 7 bases sitting between them. The CDR3 sequence is CSASTGNQPQHF. As DNA, the CDR3 is TGCAGTGCTAGTACGGGGAATCAGCCCCAGCATTTT.

The chain uses TRBV7-3 and TRBJ2-5; maybe TRBD2 (6 bases). Trimming removed 0 bases from V and 7 bases from J, with 9 bases in between. This CDR3 region has 13 residues. The germline gives CDR1 SGHTA, CDR2 FQGTGA. CDR3 amino acids: CASSLTPAGTQYF. The CDR3 nucleotides read TGTGCCAGCAGCTTAACTCCAGCGGGGACCCAGTACTTC.

The J gene is TRBJ2-1, the V gene TRBV27, with 9 bases identical to TRBD1. The V gene end was trimmed by 2 bases and the J gene end by 5 bases; junction bases not matched to a gene: 16. The CDR3 is made up of 19 amino acids. Germline lookup yields CDR1 MNHEY and CDR2 SMNVEV (reference sequence). The CDR3 region has the DNA TGTGCCAGCAGTTTAAGGGGGACAGGGTGGTTAGTACAGCACAATGAGCAGTTCTTC. It encodes CASSLRGTGWLVQHNEQFF.

This rearrangement joins TRBV28 to TRBJ2-3, with D perhaps TRBD1 (8 bases). Per germline, CDR1 MDHEN and CDR2 SYDVKM. This CDR3 spans 15 amino acids. V was shortened by 7 bases and J by 6 bases, with 20 bases between the two germline ends. Here the CDR3 DNA reads TGTGCCAGCAAGGAAACAGGGGGGGTGGTCGATACGCAGTATTTT. Translated, it gives CASKETGGVVDTQYF.

In regard to this clone: Within the sample, other DNA sequences also encode this same CDR3. The genes are TRBV11-2 and TRBJ1-1, with 7 bases that match TRBD1. V shed 1 base and J 1 base; nucleotides not matched to a gene: 3. CDR1 and CDR2 (germline): SGHAT, FQNNGV. CDR3 length equals 15 residues. The CDR3 DNA follows: TGTGCCAGCAGCTTAGGGGGACAGCCGAACACTGAAGCTTTCTTT. It is translated as CASSLGGQPNTEAFF.

The chain uses TRBV9 and TRBJ1-1; D call uncertain. In germline, CDR1 is SGDLS, CDR2 YYNGEE. CDR3 length equals 15 residues. Trimming took 3 bases from V and 5 from J, leaving 17 bases between them. The CDR3, as DNA: TGTGCCAGCAGCGCCTCGGGAGGTGCTACGACTGAAGCTTTCTTT. Its translation: CASSASGGATTEAFF.

The chain carries TRBV12-2 and TRBJ2-1; TRBD2 was called by the table and not checked on the DNA. TRBV12-2 has pseudogene status. This CDR3 has 21 residues. CDR3 region: CASRLADAGTSGDGSYNEQFF. The DNA for the CDR3 is TGTGCAAGTCGCTTAGCCGATGCCGGGACTAGCGGGGATGGGTCCTACAATGAGCAGTTCTTC.

In this sample, this clone turned up a few times. The chain couples TRBV28 to TRBJ2-7; D not resolved. The CDR3 length is 13 residues. Trimming stripped 3 bases from V and 3 bases from J, with 9 bases between. The germline gives CDR1 MDHEN, CDR2 SYDVKM. The CDR3 DNA sequence: TGTGCCAGCAGTTTTTTGCCCTACTACGAGCAGTACTTC. Translation: CASSFLPYYEQYF.

This CDR3 is CASSLVPGSIYEQYF. The DNA of the CDR3 is TGCGCCAGCAGCTTGGTGCCAGGTTCCATCTACGAGCAGTACTTC. The chain joins TRBV5-1 to TRBJ2-7; D unclear. The CDR3 totals 15 residues. V lost 0 bases and J 3 bases, leaving 13 bases between the germline ends. Germline lookup yields CDR1 SGHRS and CDR2 YFSETQ.

The chain joins TRBV7-9 to TRBJ1-4, with TRBD1 matching 7 bases. CDR1 is SEHNR, CDR2 FQNEAQ, per germline (reference sequence). This CDR3 is 16 amino acids long. V was clipped by 5 bases and J by 4 bases; unmatched bases: 10. CDR3 protein: CASSQRQGRGNEKLFF. The CDR3 DNA is TGTGCCAGCAGCCAGCGACAGGGACGGGGTAATGAAAAACTGTTTTTT.

The chain joins TRBV6-2 or TRBV6-3 to TRBJ2-1; possible D gene TRBD2, 6 bases. Trimming left V 5 bases short and J 9 bases short, with 17 bases between. CDR3 size: 14 residues. Looked up from germline, CDR1 is MNHEY and CDR2 is SVGEGT. The CDR3 DNA reads as TGTGCCAGCAGTAGGAGGGCCTCGGAAGGTGAGCAGTTCTTC. The encoded protein is CASSRRASEGEQFF.

The gene calls are TRBV19 and TRBJ1-5; no clear D gene. Trimming took off 5 bases at V and 5 bases at J, with 10 bases between the two ends. The CDR3 has 13 residues. The germline V gene encodes CDR1 LNHDA and CDR2 SQIVND (reference sequence). CDR3 amino acids: CASSSHPDQPQHF. The CDR3 coding sequence is TGTGCCAGTAGTTCCCATCCAGATCAGCCCCAGCATTTT.

The V gene is TRBV30, the J gene TRBJ2-3; D possibly corresponds to TRBD2 (6 bases). V dropped 5 bases and J dropped 2 bases, with 20 bases sitting between them. The germline gives CDR1 GTSNPN, CDR2 SVGIG (reference sequence). The CDR3 is made up of 16 amino acids. The CDR3 loop reads CAWAPGTGGNTDTQYF. In DNA form, the CDR3 reads TGTGCCTGGGCCCCCGGGACTGGCGGTAACACAGATACGCAGTATTTT.

This chain uses TRBV5-1 with TRBJ2-1; 8 positions agree with TRBD1. V dropped 2 bases and J dropped 5; count of bases not matched to a gene: 6. The CDR3 has 15 residues. Germline lookup yields CDR1 SGHRS and CDR2 YFSETQ. The CDR3 is CASSFSRGHHNEQFF. The CDR3 DNA reads TGCGCCAGCAGCTTCTCCAGGGGGCACCACAATGAGCAGTTCTTC.

The chain joins TRBV18 to TRBJ2-7; 9 bases are shared with TRBD1. Germline loops: CDR1 KGHSH, CDR2 LQKENI. The V and J ends lost 6 bases and 5 bases, in that order; junction bases with no gene match: 5. The CDR3 consists of 13 residues. Written as DNA, the CDR3 is TGTGCCAGCTCTCGGGACAGGGACGACGAGCAGTACTTC. This sequence encodes CASSRDRDDEQYF.

This clone has more than one count but fewer than ten. This chain links TRBV11-2 with TRBJ1-3; 8 nucleotides align to TRBD1. V trimming: 4 bases; J trimming: 1 base; junction bases outside the gene matches: 3. The germline CDR1 and CDR2 sequences are SGHAT and FQNNGV. The CDR3 totals 15 residues. For the CDR3, the DNA is TGTGCCAGCAGCTCGCAGGGGGCATCTGGAAACACCATATATTTT. Translated, it gives CASSSQGASGNTIYF.

The J gene is TRBJ1-1, the V gene TRBV30, with 8 bases that match TRBD1. Germline V gene data show CDR1 as GTSNPN and CDR2 as SVGIG (reference sequence). The CDR3 runs to 12 residues. The J segment lost 3 bases and the V segment lost 8 bases, leaving 5 bases of the junction unmatched. The CDR3 DNA reads TGTGCCGGAGCGACAGGGGACACTGAAGCTTTCTTT. This codes for CAGATGDTEAFF.

The chain joins TRBV19 to TRBJ2-7, with 13 bases identical to TRBD2. The CDR3 covers 18 residues. From germline, CDR1 is LNHDA and CDR2 SQIVND (reference sequence). The J segment lost 0 bases and the V segment lost 5 bases, leaving 10 bases of the junction unmatched. The CDR3 nucleotides are TGTGCCAGTAGTTCCGCCGGGACTAGCGGGGCGAACTCCTACGAGCAGTACTTC. The encoded protein is CASSSAGTSGANSYEQYF.